The rows below give T cell receptor beta chains drawn from one sample of a study of response to subunit inactivated influenza vaccine. MiXCR, applied by TCRdb to the RT-PCR reads, yields one record per CDR3 protein. The profile shows about 190,000 distinct CDR3 sequences, approximately 15% of them singletons. The sample consisted of CD8+ T cells sorted from PBMCs, taken roughly 5 days after vaccination. The source of these receptors is a man aged 45-60 years who received an inactivated influenza vaccine. Both conserved end residues are part of each CDR3. D genes are given only for firm matches. Clone size, where shown, is once, few, many, or a class for clones that have expanded.

clone size,J gene,D gene,V gene,CDR3 DNA,CDR3 protein
few,TRBJ2-7,TRBD2,TRBV20-1,TGCAGTGCTAGAGATGCGGCTAGCGGGAGACTCTACGACGAGCAGTACTTC,CSARDAASGRLYDEQYF
once,TRBJ2-7,-,TRBV12-3/TRBV12-4,TGTTCCAGCAGACTGGGGGCCGCCGAGCAGTACTTC,CSSRLGAAEQYF
few,TRBJ2-3,TRBD2,TRBV9,TGTGCCAGCAGCGTAAGGGGAGAAGGGACTAGCGGGAGAAATACGCAGTATTTT,CASSVRGEGTSGRNTQYF
few,TRBJ2-1,-,TRBV7-9,TGTGCCAGCAGCTTAAGCCCAAAGGGAGACAATGAGCAGTTCTTC,CASSLSPKGDNEQFF
few,TRBJ2-7,-,TRBV14,TGTGCCAGCAGCCAAGAAGGACAGACCTACGAGCAGTACTTC,CASSQEGQTYEQYF
-,TRBJ2-1,TRBD1,TRBV7-9,TGTGCCAGCAGCTTAGCAGGGACAGGTACCAATGAGCAGTTCTTC,CASSLAGTGTNEQFF
few,TRBJ2-2,-,TRBV6-2/TRBV6-3,TGTGCCAGCACCCTCACCGGGGAGCTGTTTTTT,CASTLTGELFF
few,TRBJ2-7,TRBD1,TRBV28,TGTGCCAGCCTGCGCAGGGGGTCCTACGAGCAGTACTTC,CASLRRGSYEQYF
-,TRBJ1-5,-,TRBV12-3/TRBV12-4,TGTGCCAGCAGTCTCACCCATCAGCCCCAGCATTTT,CASSLTHQPQHF
-,TRBJ2-5,TRBD2,TRBV27,TGTGCCAGCAGTTCCTTAGCGGGAGGGCCCTCCGAGACCCAGTACTTC,CASSSLAGGPSETQYF
-,TRBJ1-1,-,TRBV9,TGTGCCAGCAGCCCCTCGGGGAGGGGCCTTTCCATGAACACTGAAGCTTTCTTT,CASSPSGRGLSMNTEAFF
many,TRBJ2-5,-,TRBV4-2,TGTGCCAGCAGCCTTACCGCCAGTACAGAGACCCAGTACTTC,CASSLTASTETQYF
few,TRBJ2-3,TRBD1,TRBV20-1,TGCAGTGCTAGAGATAAAGACAGGGGCAAAGATACGCAGTATTTT,CSARDKDRGKDTQYF
few,TRBJ2-5,TRBD2,TRBV29-1,TGCAGCGTTGAACCTCCCGGAGTGACTAGCGGGGGGGAATACCAAGAGACCCAGTACTTC,CSVEPPGVTSGGEYQETQYF